This TCR beta chain was identified in a study of blood T cell repertoires in COVID-19 (TCRdb year 2020). The study in broad terms: The collaborator samples originated in the United States, Italy and Spain and spanned the acute and convalescent phases of COVID-19. The prospective study material was composed of cDNA or gDNA derived from T cells, B-cell-depleted T cells, or PBMCs. Subjects who had been exposed to COVID-19, were actively infected with it, or had recovered from it provided the deeply sampled blood TCRbeta repertoires that made up the dataset. The repertoires were released in a freely available public database meant as a resource for research on the immune response to SARS-CoV-2. The samples were drawn from the first 160 participants of the ongoing ImmuneRACE study and from some 1,300 subjects provided by 6 global collaborators. Sample metadata almost always included a de-identified subject ID, COVID-19 status, age in years and sex. Where available, HLA class I and class II types were taken from metadata supplied by the sample provider and were not determined by assay-based typing. Beyond this particular receptor, the publication reports: How much clinical and demographic metadata was included differed by source and by participant, and the metadata was provided uncurated.

As encoded in the germline V gene, CDR1 is MNHEY while CDR2 is SVGAGI. Counted from cysteine to phenylalanine, this CDR3 has 14 amino acids. Only the CDR3 region is kept as DNA, spanning 42 bases read in frame from base 1. V is shortened by 8 bases, J by 3 bases, and the region joining them spans 13 bases. This clone was seen just once. The antigen it recognizes is unknown. No quality values exist for individual bases; no much larger clone is one base distant. TCRbeta CDR3 regions were amplified from genomic DNA using the immunoSEQ Assay, a bias-controlled multiplex PCR. The authors processed their data as follows. The number of nucleated cells in each sample was estimated by amplification of reference gene primers within the assay. To quantify the absolute abundance of each unique TCRbeta CDR3 rearrangement, sequence reads were collapsed and filtered. Productive Simpson clonality was computed per sample as the square root of Simpson's diversity index over productive rearrangements. TCRdb stores this immuneACCESS table with in-frame sequences only. Part of the clones is absent; in the studies checked, under half of the shortfall reflects unresolved V genes, and no reason is known for the rest. V, J and clone size reflect that table, while D and trimming were determined from the DNA. Across this sample there are approximately 210,000 clones, with around 80% seen only once. The top ten constitute over 12% of the sample.

In the prospective study, participants were about 18 to 95 years old, resided in fewer than 25 geographic areas of the United States, and were enrolled through a virtual design. Cohort assignment in the prospective study relied on participant-reported clinical history from a screening survey and a study questionnaire. For ImmuneRACE Cohort 3, a participant was defined as recovered based on two consecutive negative NP/OP PCR tests, clearance by a healthcare professional, or resolution of symptoms. In the prospective study, mobile phlebotomists collected whole blood, serum and a nasopharyngeal or oropharyngeal swab from each participant. Over an approximately 2-month period, participants in the prospective study had the option of providing additional blood draws and questionnaires. Before DNA extraction, prospective study blood samples were shipped either frozen or at room temperature.

The chain uses TRBV6-5 and TRBJ2-2; perhaps TRBD1 is the D gene, with 5 bases matching. Material: PBMCs or T cells enriched from blood (not recorded which). This clonotype was sampled from a man aged 35 to 55 who had recovered from COVID-19. The encoded CDR3 is CASAQGRDTGELFF. The nucleotide sequence reads as follows: TGTGCCAGCGCTCAGGGAAGAGACACCGGGGAGCTGTTTTTT.